The rows below give T cell receptor beta chains drawn from one sample of a study of CD8+CD57+ T cells in acquired aplastic anemia. TCRdb re-analysed the reads in MiXCR, keeping a single row per CDR3 protein. This table has under 350,000 distinct CDR3 sequences, under 65% appearing once. Sequencing input: sorted CD4+, CD8+, or CD8+CD57+ T cells (not recorded which) from PBMCs. These receptors were taken from a human donor with aplastic anemia. CDR3s include the opening cysteine and the closing phenylalanine or tryptophan. A D gene is named only where the DNA matches it firmly. Size is omitted from some rows. Given values are once, few, many or a class for expanded clones.

clone size: many; V gene: TRBV7-8; D gene: TRBD2; J gene: TRBJ2-7; CDR3 protein: CATSGGLAGVVYEQYF; CDR3 DNA: TGTGCCACCAGTGGGGGACTAGCGGGAGTCGTGTACGAGCAGTACTTC
clone size: .; V gene: TRBV20-1; D gene: TRBD2; J gene: TRBJ2-7; CDR3 protein: CSARGAGAPNEQYF; CDR3 DNA: TGCAGTGCTAGAGGGGCGGGAGCTCCCAACGAGCAGTACTTC
clone size: .; V gene: TRBV20-1; D gene: .; J gene: TRBJ1-1; CDR3 protein: CSARDSRGEAFF; CDR3 DNA: TGCAGTGCTAGAGATTCTAGAGGAGAAGCTTTCTTT
clone size: .; V gene: TRBV10-1; D gene: TRBD2; J gene: TRBJ2-3; CDR3 protein: CASSKGLAGKSTDTQYF; CDR3 DNA: TGCGCTAGCAGTAAGGGGCTAGCGGGGAAAAGCACAGATACGCAGTATTTT
clone size: .; V gene: TRBV2; D gene: TRBD1; J gene: TRBJ1-1; CDR3 protein: CASSELGRGITEAFF; CDR3 DNA: TGTGCCAGCAGTGAGTTGGGCAGGGGGATCACTGAAGCTTTCTTT
clone size: many; V gene: TRBV18; D gene: TRBD1; J gene: TRBJ1-1; CDR3 protein: CASSPTGDTEAFF; CDR3 DNA: TGTGCCAGCTCACCAACAGGGGACACTGAAGCTTTCTTT
clone size: .; V gene: TRBV9; D gene: .; J gene: TRBJ1-1; CDR3 protein: CASSVEDIGIGNTEAFF; CDR3 DNA: TGTGCCAGCAGCGTAGAGGACATAGGGATAGGAAACACTGAAGCTTTCTTT
clone size: .; V gene: TRBV2; D gene: .; J gene: TRBJ2-2; CDR3 protein: CASSFARSTGELFF; CDR3 DNA: TGTGCCAGCAGTTTCGCCCGTTCCACCGGGGAGCTGTTTTTT
clone size: many; V gene: TRBV11-2; D gene: .; J gene: TRBJ2-1; CDR3 protein: CASSPIDEQFF; CDR3 DNA: TGTGCCAGCAGTCCCATAGATGAGCAGTTCTTC
clone size: many; V gene: TRBV14; D gene: .; J gene: TRBJ2-5; CDR3 protein: CASSQGLVAQETQYF; CDR3 DNA: TGTGCCAGCAGCCAGGGGTTGGTCGCGCAAGAGACCCAGTACTTC
clone size: .; V gene: TRBV2; D gene: .; J gene: TRBJ1-2; CDR3 protein: CASAPRGGTLDYTF; CDR3 DNA: TGTGCCAGCGCTCCCCGGGGAGGTACGTTGGACTACACCTTC
clone size: .; V gene: TRBV7-2; D gene: .; J gene: TRBJ1-2; CDR3 protein: CASSLPGVYGYTF; CDR3 DNA: TGTGCCAGCAGCTTACCTGGGGTCTATGGCTACACCTTC
clone size: .; V gene: TRBV6-6; D gene: .; J gene: TRBJ1-5; CDR3 protein: CASRTGWTSNQPQHF; CDR3 DNA: TGTGCCAGTCGGACGGGCTGGACAAGCAATCAGCCCCAGCATTTT
clone size: once; V gene: TRBV4-2; D gene: .; J gene: TRBJ2-1; CDR3 protein: CASSQDRGTFNEQFF; CDR3 DNA: TGTGCCAGCAGCCAAGATCGGGGTACTTTCAATGAGCAGTTCTTC
clone size: .; V gene: TRBV20-1; D gene: .; J gene: TRBJ2-1; CDR3 protein: CSASRRLYNEQFF; CDR3 DNA: TGCAGTGCTAGCAGGCGACTGTACAATGAGCAGTTCTTC
clone size: .; V gene: TRBV10-3; D gene: TRBD1; J gene: TRBJ2-3; CDR3 protein: CAISGGQDTDTQYF; CDR3 DNA: TGTGCCATCAGTGGTGGACAGGACACAGATACGCAGTATTTT
clone size: many; V gene: TRBV3-1; D gene: .; J gene: TRBJ2-7; CDR3 protein: CASSQTPAPYEQYF; CDR3 DNA: TGTGCCAGCAGCCAAACCCCCGCCCCCTACGAGCAGTACTTC
clone size: many; V gene: TRBV3-1; D gene: TRBD1; J gene: TRBJ1-1; CDR3 protein: CASSQRTGDTEAFF; CDR3 DNA: TGTGCCAGCAGCCAAAGGACAGGGGACACTGAAGCTTTCTTT
clone size: many; V gene: TRBV14; D gene: TRBD1; J gene: TRBJ2-1; CDR3 protein: CASSQERWTGDTNEQFF; CDR3 DNA: TGTGCCAGCAGCCAAGAAAGGTGGACAGGGGATACCAATGAGCAGTTCTTC
clone size: few; V gene: TRBV12-3/TRBV12-4; D gene: TRBD1; J gene: TRBJ1-6; CDR3 protein: CASSTGGGNSPLHF; CDR3 DNA: TGTGCCAGCAGTACAGGGGGCGGTAATTCACCCCTCCACTTT